This is a list of T cell receptor beta chains from one sample in a study of neoadjuvant anti-PD-1 for oral cavity cancer. Clones were read by immunoSEQ multiplex PCR, and TCRdb kept only the in-frame ones, dropping some. The sample has 55,000 to 80,000 clones; 83% are singletons. This specimen was PBMCs, taken before nivolumab (anti-PD-1) treatment. These TCRs come from a person aged 35-79 years with oral cavity squamous cell carcinoma. The CDR3 runs from the conserved cysteine through the conserved F or W. Clone size is shown for a subset of rows, as once, few, many or a class of expanded clone.

>TRBJ2-7|-|TRBV7-6
CASSLARRGTGFYF
>TRBJ1-2|-|TRBV7-9
CASSSRQDYGYTF
>TRBJ1-1|-|TRBV6-6
CASSYEGPTEAFF
>TRBJ1-5|few|TRBV7-8
CASSLARVPGREQPQHF
>TRBJ1-3|few|TRBV14
CASSPQTGTSGNTIYF
>TRBJ2-5|-|TRBV11-2
CASSFSLTSGRETQYF
>TRBJ1-5|few|TRBV19
CASSTYDRAARKRPQHF
>TRBJ2-3|-|TRBV6-4
CASSEASGRDTQYF
>TRBJ2-1|-|TRBV20-1
CSATGTLRALF
>TRBJ2-3|-|TRBV2
CASSYSGQGSDTQYF
>TRBJ2-1|once|TRBV7-3
CASSLTRSGIAVNEQFF
>TRBJ1-5|-|TRBV2
CASSEVGWGQPQHF
>TRBJ2-7|-|TRBV15
CATSRDTGGISYEQYF
>TRBJ2-2|-|TRBV10-1
CASSVGQRTGELFF
>TRBJ1-2|-|TRBV4-2
CASSQDSAYGYTF
>TRBJ2-1|-|TRBV5-4
CASSPPQGEQFF
>TRBJ2-5|-|TRBV27
CASRPYRGFGETQYF
>TRBJ2-2|-|TRBV7-9
CASSLIRRELFF
>TRBJ2-2|-|TRBV2
CASSGWLSGELFF
>TRBJ2-7|-|TRBV9
CASSPHGQGAHEQYF
>TRBJ1-2|-|TRBV21-1
CASPGQGPVAEGYTF
>TRBJ1-1|-|TRBV6-1
CASRVGQMNTEAFF
>TRBJ2-3|once|TRBV27
CASSFSGVYTDTQYF
>TRBJ1-5|-|TRBV27
CASSWGGNQPQHF
>TRBJ1-2|-|TRBV27
CASSITVNYGYTF
>TRBJ1-2|-|TRBV5-1
CASRFGDYGYTF
>TRBJ2-3|-|TRBV6-4
CASSEAGGGTDTQYF
>TRBJ2-5|-|TRBV7-3
CASSLEAQETQYF
>TRBJ1-6|-|TRBV5-6
CASSSETGRAHF
>TRBJ1-4|-|TRBV5-1
CASSTRGEYNEKLFF
>TRBJ2-1|-|TRBV5-1
CASSPASRDRVDNEQFF
>TRBJ2-1|-|TRBV10-2
CASRGLADVSYNEQFF
>TRBJ1-5|-|TRBV5-1
CASSLGGYVNQPQHF
>TRBJ1-2|-|TRBV6-6
CASTRQGSGYTF
>TRBJ1-6|once|TRBV25-1
CASSSGLLNSPLHF
>TRBJ2-7|-|TRBV5-1
CASSLNRPGYEQYF
>TRBJ2-1|-|TRBV10-1
CASSDSLAYNEQFF
>TRBJ1-6|-|TRBV6-5
CASSYVDRGSSPLHF
>TRBJ1-5|once|TRBV30
CAWSVIGRNQPQHF
>TRBJ1-4|-|TRBV27
CASSPGRRSPLGPNEKLFF
>TRBJ2-2|few|TRBV19
CASSILGLATGELFF